Listed below are T cell receptor beta chains from one sample, sequenced in a study of cytomegalovirus exposure and HLA in healthy donors. Profiling relied on immunoSEQ multiplex PCR, and the TCRdb table lists in-frame clones only, not all of them. Its table records fewer than 85,000 clones. Sequences were obtained from PBMCs. The receptors derive from a woman between 40 and 50 years old in good health and CMV-seropositive. CDR3s leave out the opening cysteine and the closing phenylalanine or tryptophan. Fields, in order: J gene, V gene, D gene, CDR3 protein. A D gene is named only where the DNA matches it firmly.

TRBJ2-7,TRBV2,NA,ASSEVVQVQY
TRBJ2-2,TRBV6-6,NA,ASSSDSSSNTGELF
TRBJ2-2,TRBV7-3,TRBD2,ASSLGTSVGNTGELF
TRBJ1-1,TRBV9,NA,ASSVAGLRNTEAF
TRBJ2-3,TRBV9,TRBD2,ASSVLAGVSDTQY
TRBJ2-5,TRBV18,TRBD2,ASSPGTSEEQY
TRBJ2-1,TRBV7-2,TRBD2,ASNIAGGYNEQF
TRBJ2-7,TRBV6-4,NA,APPLGLGSYEQY
TRBJ1-2,TRBV18,NA,ASSPGGAGLHGYT
TRBJ2-5,TRBV5-4,TRBD2,ASSQRTSGSPETQY
TRBJ2-5,TRBV4-2,TRBD1,ASSLGQGLETQY
TRBJ1-2,TRBV18,TRBD1,ASGDREYSF
TRBJ2-1,TRBV19,NA,ASSDRRNYNEQF
TRBJ2-2,TRBV9,NA,ASSLGGATGELF
TRBJ1-2,TRBV5-4,TRBD1,ASSSGRGGVYGYT
TRBJ2-7,TRBV5-6,TRBD1,ASSSDRVLYEQY
TRBJ1-6,TRBV7-3,NA,ASSLTPRNSPLH
TRBJ2-3,TRBV30,NA,AWATTDTQY
TRBJ1-1,TRBV6-5,NA,ASSYGASAF
TRBJ2-3,TRBV9,NA,ASSVGTIGDTQY
TRBJ1-1,TRBV19,NA,ASSSPHQGNTEAF
TRBJ1-5,TRBV19,NA,ATQGWGNQPQH
TRBJ1-2,TRBV2,NA,ASSVDQGGGYT
TRBJ1-1,TRBV18,NA,ASSLQDLGGTEAF
TRBJ1-5,TRBV19,NA,ASSIDQLRSQPQH
TRBJ2-5,TRBV4-3,NA,ASSHAGGGTGRETQY
TRBJ2-7,TRBV6-4,TRBD2,ASSRLAGIYEQY
TRBJ2-2,TRBV6-6,NA,ASKGGRGGTGELF
TRBJ2-1,TRBV5-1,NA,ASSAGRGDYNEQF
TRBJ2-5,TRBV4-2,TRBD2,ASSRVGGRGEETQY
TRBJ2-1,TRBV5-1,TRBD1,ASSLRTGRGNEQF
TRBJ2-5,TRBV19,NA,ASSPSPGTEETQY
TRBJ2-7,TRBV27,NA,ASTSLAHEQY
TRBJ2-5,TRBV6-1,NA,ASSEAGRRGGQETQY
TRBJ2-1,TRBV5-4,TRBD2,ASSRERGNEQF
TRBJ1-2,TRBV4-1,NA,ASSHDTETYGYT
NA,TRBV11-2,NA,ASSYNFGDIYEQY
TRBJ2-1,TRBV27,TRBD2,ASSLVLAEIAKQF
NA,TRBV5-1,NA,ASRPAGWWAQH
TRBJ2-5,TRBV4-1,TRBD1,ASSRTRDRKETQY
TRBJ1-1,TRBV5-1,TRBD1,ASSLAPQGARTEAF
TRBJ1-2,TRBV7-3,NA,ASSPGGGVGYT
TRBJ2-1,TRBV7-2,NA,ASSLERRNEQF
TRBJ1-1,TRBV5-4,TRBD1,ASSLPGQGGTEAF
TRBJ2-1,TRBV6-5,NA,ASSTGADTNEQF